This T cell receptor (beta chain) is from a study of control samples from healthy donors and cancer patients. Deletions cut 4 bases from V and 6 bases from J, with 18 bases between. Germline loops: CDR1 MNHNS, CDR2 SASEGT. CDR3 length equals 15 residues. The repertoire was sequenced with immunoSEQ multiplex PCR; TCRdb's copy has only in-frame clones and lacks some. The sample includes about 160,000 clones, about 94% of them seen just once. This clonotype was obtained from a man in his sixties with colorectal cancer. The specimen sequenced was PBMCs. The chain joins TRBV6-1 to TRBJ1-1; tentative D call: TRBD1 (6 bases). CDR3 region: CASSGASTGIPEAFF. In DNA form, the CDR3 reads TGTGCCAGCAGTGGCGCAAGCACAGGGATTCCTGAAGCTTTCTTT.